These 7 T cell receptor beta chains share one sample of origin, sequenced in a study of human T cells and chemical hapten exposure. The time point is: pre-sensitization, week 0. Stated treatment: therapeutic diphenylcyclopropenone sensitization with weekly scalp DPC. One entry per CDR3 protein results from TCRdb running MiXCR on the RACE reads. The table lists roughly 380,000 distinct CDR3 sequences, 4% to 6% of them singletons. The material sequenced was whole blood, taken in connection with sensitization to the hapten diphenylcyclopropenone (DPC). These receptors all stem from a woman in her fifties or sixties with alopecia areata. Some clones in this sample may be carry-over from other donors' samples.

Ten or more counts support this clonotype. The rearrangement links TRBV6-2 or TRBV6-3 to TRBJ2-3, with TRBD1 matching over 7 bases. Per the germline V gene, CDR1 is MNHEY and CDR2 is SVGEGT. This CDR3 contains 18 residues. V gave up 7 bases and J gave up 2 bases; unmatched junction bases: 18. The CDR3 protein is CASKQFTGQTSSTDTQYF. The CDR3 DNA follows: TGTGCCAGCAAACAGTTCACGGGACAGACGAGTTCCACAGATACGCAGTATTTT.

This clonotype occurred many times. Here the CDR3 reads CASSAGNGRKDEQYF. The CDR3 DNA reads TGTGCCAGCAGCGCCGGTAACGGCCGGAAAGACGAGCAGTACTTC. The rearrangement links TRBV9 to TRBJ2-7; D gene unclear. CDR1 SGDLS and CDR2 YYNGEE come from the germline V gene. V was trimmed by 3 bases and J by 5 bases, leaving 18 bases between them. The CDR3 length is 15 residues.

This clonotype showed up many times. The chain joins TRBV12-3 or TRBV12-4 to TRBJ2-1; unclear D gene. The CDR3 sequence is 12 residues long. Deletions cut 4 bases from V and 9 bases from J, with 10 bases between. Written as DNA, the CDR3 is TGTGCCAGCAGTTCGCAGGTAACTGAGCAGTTCTTC. This sequence encodes CASSSQVTEQFF.

This clonotype was recorded at least ten times. The rearrangement joins TRBV6-2 or TRBV6-3 to TRBJ2-1; D is ambiguous. CDR3 length: 12 residues. V was cut by 8 bases and J by 5 bases, with 10 bases left in between. CDR1 and CDR2 from the germline V gene are MNHEY and SVGEGT. The CDR3 DNA is TGTGCCAGCCGCATCTCGCACAATGAGCAGTTCTTC. Its protein product is CASRISHNEQFF.

This chain joins TRBV12-3 or TRBV12-4 and TRBJ1-4; tentative D call: TRBD1 (5 bases). The CDR3 contains 13 residues. The germline V and J ends were trimmed by 7 bases and 4 bases, with 10 bases remaining between them. For the CDR3, the DNA is TGTGCCAGCAAGGGACCGGGTAATGAAAAACTGTTTTTT. Translated: CASKGPGNEKLFF.

In this sample, this clonotype turned up many times. The gene calls are TRBV24-1 and TRBJ2-5, with TRBD1 matching 7 bases. This CDR3 region has 15 residues. The germline CDR1 and CDR2 sequences are KGHDR and SFDVKD. V lost 4 bases to trimming and J lost 5 bases; unmatched junction nucleotides: 9. CDR3 sequence reads: CATSEMGQSGETQYF. For the CDR3, the DNA is TGTGCCACCAGTGAAATGGGACAGTCGGGGGAGACCCAGTACTTC.

This clonotype was counted only a few times. J is TRBJ2-1 and V is TRBV29-1, with D possibly matching TRBD2 (6 bases). V shed 8 bases and J shed 0 bases, with 11 bases lying between them. This CDR3 is 13 amino acids long. From germline, CDR1 is SQVTM and CDR2 ANQGSEA. CDR3 sequence (DNA): TGCAGCTCGTCGGAGGGCTCCTACAATGAGCAGTTCTTC. This gives the protein CSSSEGSYNEQFF.